This T cell receptor beta chain was captured by sequencing in a study of blood T cell repertoires in COVID-19. Study-level information: Researchers got acute and convalescent COVID-19 samples from the United States, Italy and Spain. Sample material is recorded as cDNA or gDNA derived from T cells, B-cell-depleted T cells, or PBMCs.

Which cohort a participant joined came from the clinical history participants gave. In the original processing: Reference gene primer amplification gave estimated nucleated cell counts. Clones were read by immunoSEQ multiplex PCR, and TCRdb kept only the in-frame ones, dropping some. The DNA was the basis for D and trimming; V, J and clone size are from that table. The table records about 190,000 clones, around 86% of them present only once. V was trimmed by 2 bases and J by 4 bases, leaving 11 bases between them. Germline CDR1 SGHTA, CDR2 FQGNSA. The CDR3 has 14 amino acids. This clone appeared a few times.

V and J are TRBV7-2 and TRBJ1-1, with D tentatively TRBD1 (5 bases). The receptor's source is a woman in her 40s in a cohort exposed to, infected with or recovered from COVID-19 (not recorded which). The sample comprised PBMCs or T cells enriched from blood (not recorded which). Here the CDR3 reads CASSLSPGITEAFF. Here the CDR3 DNA reads TGTGCCAGCAGCTTATCCCCAGGGATCACTGAAGCTTTCTTT.